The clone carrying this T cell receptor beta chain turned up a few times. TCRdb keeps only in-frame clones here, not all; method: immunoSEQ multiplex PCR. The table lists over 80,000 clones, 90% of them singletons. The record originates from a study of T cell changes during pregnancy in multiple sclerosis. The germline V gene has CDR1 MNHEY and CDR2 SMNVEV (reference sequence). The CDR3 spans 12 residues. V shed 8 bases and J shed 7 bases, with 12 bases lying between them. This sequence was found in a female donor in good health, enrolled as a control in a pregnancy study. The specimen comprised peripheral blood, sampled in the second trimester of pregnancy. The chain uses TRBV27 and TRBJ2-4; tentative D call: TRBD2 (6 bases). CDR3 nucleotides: TGTGCCAGCGGCGTGGGAGGTAACATTCAGTACTTC. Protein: CASGVGGNIQYF.